This T cell receptor (beta chain) was sequenced during a study of blood T cell repertoires in COVID-19. Study members were between about 18 and 90 years old and lived in some 26 US regions. Sequencing used immunoSEQ multiplex PCR; TCRdb keeps in-frame clones, though not all of them. The table shows under 200,000 clones, with approximately 80% occurring only once. With V trimmed by 5 bases and J by 1 base, 4 bases remained unmatched. This CDR3 is 15 amino acids long. Germline values: CDR1 KGHSH, CDR2 LQKENI. The TCR sequence derives from a woman aged 60-75 years who had recovered from COVID-19. The V gene is TRBV18, the J gene TRBJ2-2, with 7 nucleotides matching TRBD1. The sample was PBMCs or T cells enriched from blood (not recorded which). CDR3 loop: CASSRRTGNTGELFF. In DNA form, the CDR3 reads TGTGCCAGCTCAAGGAGGACAGGGAACACCGGGGAGCTGTTTTTT.